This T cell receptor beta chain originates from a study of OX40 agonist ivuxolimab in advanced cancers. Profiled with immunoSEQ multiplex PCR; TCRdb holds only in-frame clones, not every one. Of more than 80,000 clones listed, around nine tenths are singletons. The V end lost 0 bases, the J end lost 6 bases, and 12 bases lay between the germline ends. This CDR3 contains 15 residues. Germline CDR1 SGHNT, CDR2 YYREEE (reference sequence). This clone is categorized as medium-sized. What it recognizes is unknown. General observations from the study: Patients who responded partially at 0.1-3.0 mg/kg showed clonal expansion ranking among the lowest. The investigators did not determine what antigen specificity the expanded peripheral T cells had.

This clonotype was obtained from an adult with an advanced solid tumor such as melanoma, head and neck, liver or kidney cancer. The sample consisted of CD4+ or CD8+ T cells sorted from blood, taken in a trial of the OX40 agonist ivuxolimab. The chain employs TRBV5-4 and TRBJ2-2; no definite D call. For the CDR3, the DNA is TGTGCCAGCAGCTTGGAGAACTGGGCTCCCGGGGAGCTGTTTTTT. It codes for CASSLENWAPGELFF.